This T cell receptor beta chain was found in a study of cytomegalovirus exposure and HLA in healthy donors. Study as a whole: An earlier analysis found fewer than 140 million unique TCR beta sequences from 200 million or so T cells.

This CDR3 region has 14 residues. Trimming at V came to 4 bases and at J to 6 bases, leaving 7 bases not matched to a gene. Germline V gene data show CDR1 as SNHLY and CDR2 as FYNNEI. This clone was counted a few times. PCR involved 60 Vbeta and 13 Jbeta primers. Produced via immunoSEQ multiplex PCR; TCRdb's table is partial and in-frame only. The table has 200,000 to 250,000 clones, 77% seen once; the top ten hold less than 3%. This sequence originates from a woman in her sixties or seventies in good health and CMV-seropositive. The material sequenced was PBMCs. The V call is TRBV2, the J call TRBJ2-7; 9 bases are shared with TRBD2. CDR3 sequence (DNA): TGTGCCAGCAGTGTAAGCGGGAGGCTGGTCGAGCAGTACTTC. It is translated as CASSVSGRLVEQYF.